The 29 T cell receptor beta chains presented below share a single source sample, sequenced in a study of cytomegalovirus exposure and HLA in healthy donors (dated by TCRdb to about 2017). To prepare the library, the immunoSEQ multiplex PCR assay was applied. A mixture of 60 forward primers for TCR Vbeta segments and 13 reverse primers for TCR Jbeta segments was used in the multiplex PCR. The clones in this table, taken by TCRdb from immuneACCESS, are in-frame only. Not every clone is retained; where verified, under half of the shortfall comes from an unresolved V gene, and the cause of the rest is unknown. The table for this sample lists around 110,000 clones; 82% of them were counted only once. The ten top clones hold roughly 23% of the sample. Sequenced material: PBMCs. These receptors all come from a man aged 25-45 years in good health and CMV-seropositive.

This clone turned up a few times. This sequence joins TRBV6-5 and TRBJ2-1; D gene uncertain. The CDR3 extends over 13 amino acids. The germline V gene has CDR1 MNHEY and CDR2 SVGAGI. Trimming shortened V by 5 bases and J by 7 bases, and 12 bases separated the two germline ends. The CDR3 spells CASSELISNEQFF. CDR3 sequence (DNA): TGTGCCAGCAGTGAACTCATATCTAATGAGCAGTTCTTC.

The chain uses TRBV5-6 and TRBJ1-2; possibly TRBD1 for D (6 bases). Germline V gene sequence: CDR1 SGHDT, CDR2 YYEEEE. The CDR3 extends over 15 amino acids. V lost 1 base, J lost 5 bases, and 15 bases lay in between. The CDR3 loop reads CASSLNSGVYYGYTF. The CDR3 DNA is TGTGCCAGCAGCTTGAACTCAGGGGTTTATTATGGCTACACCTTC.

The chain joins TRBV7-2 to TRBJ2-5; D perhaps matches TRBD1 (6 bases). Germline V gene sequence: CDR1 SGHTA, CDR2 FQGNSA. The germline V and J ends were trimmed by 5 bases and 7 bases, with 14 bases remaining between them. The length of the CDR3 is 13 residues. The CDR3 protein is CASSQRQDGTQYF. DNA for the CDR3: TGTGCCAGCAGCCAAAGACAGGATGGGACCCAGTACTTC.

V gene TRBV5-1 combines with J gene TRBJ1-3; 9 bases match TRBD1. J gave up 4 bases and V 3 bases, and 5 bases lay outside the gene matches. Germline values: CDR1 SGHRS, CDR2 YFSETQ. This CDR3 has 15 residues. CDR3 region: CASSYDRGKGNTIYF. The CDR3 coding sequence is TGCGCCAGCAGCTATGACAGGGGGAAAGGAAACACCATATATTTT.

CDR3 DNA sequence: TGTGCCTCATCCCGACGGGACTTAAGCAATCAGCCCCAGCATTTT. Translating gives CASSRRDLSNQPQHF. The chain joins TRBV2 to TRBJ1-5; D may be TRBD1 (5 bases). V lost 11 bases to trimming and J lost 1 base, with 18 bases between them. CDR3 length: 15 residues. CDR1 is SNHLY and CDR2 is FYNNEI in the germline V gene. Variable domain in full (rest from reference TRBV2 and TRBJ1-5): EPEVTQTPSHQVTQMGQEVILRCVPISNHLYFYWYRQILGQKVEFLVSFYNNEISEKSEIFDDQFSVERPDGSNFTLKIRSTKLEDSAMYFCASSRRDLSNQPQHFGDGTRLSIL.

CDR3 sequence: CAISERAGGADTQYF. CDR3 coding DNA: TGTGCCATCAGTGAAAGGGCAGGGGGCGCAGATACGCAGTATTTT. The V call is TRBV10-3, the J call TRBJ2-3; 8 nucleotides match TRBD1. Germline CDR1 reads ENHRY; CDR2 reads SYGVKD. This CDR3 region has 15 residues. With 3 bases clipped from V and 4 bases from J, the junction kept 6 bases outside the gene matches.

This clone has more than one count but fewer than ten. The V call is TRBV19, the J call TRBJ2-3, with D possibly matching TRBD2 (6 bases). Germline assignment: CDR1 LNHDA and CDR2 SQIVND (reference sequence). This CDR3 contains 14 residues. Trimming removed 6 bases from V and 2 bases from J, with 12 bases in between. CDR3 bases: TGTGCCAGTAGGATTAGCGGTTACACAGATACGCAGTATTTT. Translated, it gives CASRISGYTDTQYF.

The chain carries TRBV9 and TRBJ2-1, with D tentatively TRBD2 (6 bases). CDR1 and CDR2 from the germline V gene are SGDLS and YYNGEE. The length of the CDR3 is 17 residues. V gave up 2 bases and J gave up 6 bases, with 21 bases separating them. The CDR3 coding sequence is TGTGCCAGCAGCGTGTACGGGACTGCCGGTCATGGCAATGAGCAGTTCTTC. Its protein product is CASSVYGTAGHGNEQFF.

The chain uses TRBV6-1 and TRBJ2-1, with a weak D call TRBD2 (5 bases). The CDR3 length is 14 residues. Germline assignment: CDR1 MNHNS and CDR2 SASEGT. Trimming pared 6 bases from V and 2 bases from J, leaving 11 bases between. CDR3 residues: CASRPGRAYNEQFF. CDR3 coding DNA: TGTGCCAGCAGGCCGGGAAGGGCCTACAATGAGCAGTTCTTC.

This clone was observed once. The chain is built from TRBV9 and TRBJ2-5; TRBD2 is a possible D gene (7 bases). V lost 4 bases, J lost 1 base, and 14 bases lay in between. The CDR3 length is 15 residues. Germline V gene lookup returns CDR1 SGDLS and CDR2 YYNGEE. CDR3 region: CASSLGGGFQETQYF. CDR3 sequence (DNA): TGTGCCAGCAGCCTAGGGGGGGGTTTCCAAGAGACCCAGTACTTC.

V usage is TRBV15 and J usage is TRBJ2-1, with 14 bases aligning to TRBD2. Germline lookup yields CDR1 LNHNV and CDR2 YYDKDF (reference sequence). The CDR3 has 17 residues. V lost 1 base to trimming and J lost 7 bases; unmatched junction nucleotides: 6. The CDR3 bases are TGTGCCACCAGCAGAGGGGGGGGGACTAGCGGGAGAAATGAGCAGTTCTTC. This codes for CATSRGGGTSGRNEQFF.

The gene calls are TRBV29-1 and TRBJ2-2; 7 positions match TRBD2. In germline, CDR1 is SQVTM, CDR2 ANQGSEA. This CDR3 comprises 12 residues. The V gene end was trimmed by 6 bases and the J gene end by 5 bases; junction bases not matched to a gene: 3. This CDR3 reads CSVRGGTGELFF. The CDR3 bases are TGCAGCGTCCGGGGAGGGACCGGGGAGCTGTTTTTT.

This clone was found once. V is TRBV18 and J is TRBJ1-1; 9 bases line up with TRBD1. Trimming at V came to 1 base and at J to 3 bases, leaving 3 bases not matched to a gene. Germline loops: CDR1 KGHSH, CDR2 LQKENI. This CDR3 is 15 amino acids long. For the CDR3, the DNA is TGTGCCAGCTCACCACGGGACAGGGTTTACACTGAAGCTTTCTTT. Protein product: CASSPRDRVYTEAFF.

The chain links TRBV7-9 to TRBJ2-3, with D unclear. The CDR3 is 12 residues long. CDR1 is SEHNR, CDR2 FQNEAQ, per germline (reference sequence). Trimming left V 7 bases short and J 6 bases short, with 11 bases between. CDR3 DNA sequence: TGTGCCAGCACCCTCTACCTGGATACGCAGTATTTT. The encoded protein is CASTLYLDTQYF.

The CDR3: CARNKTGDYEQYF. Here the CDR3 DNA reads TGCGCCAGGAACAAGACAGGGGACTACGAGCAGTACTTC. V and J are TRBV23-1 and TRBJ2-7; 8 nucleotides line up with TRBD1. TRBV23-1 carries the ORF label, with uncertain function. This CDR3 contains 13 residues. The V gene end was trimmed by 9 bases and the J gene end by 3 bases; junction bases not matched to a gene: 7.

This chain joins TRBV30 and TRBJ2-7, with 9 bases matching TRBD2. Germline V gene data show CDR1 as GTSNPN and CDR2 as SVGIG (reference sequence). Trimming took 5 bases from V and 6 from J; bases not matched to a gene: 8. This CDR3 is 13 amino acids long. The CDR3 sequence: CAWDAGTSSEQYF. CDR3 DNA sequence: TGTGCCTGGGACGCCGGGACTAGCTCCGAGCAGTACTTC.

The genes are TRBV19 and TRBJ2-2; D is unresolved. V lost 1 base and J lost 1, with 4 bases in between. CDR3 length: 14 residues. CDR1 and CDR2 (germline): LNHDA, SQIVND (reference sequence). CDR3 sequence reads: CASSIGGNTGELFF. In nucleotides, the CDR3 is TGTGCCAGTAGTATAGGAGGGAACACCGGGGAGCTGTTTTTT. The full variable domain, with the rest looked up from reference TRBV19 and TRBJ2-2, is DGGITQSPKYLFRKEGQNVTLSCEQNLNHDAMYWYRQDPGQGLRLIYYSQIVNDFQKGDIAEGYSVSREKKESFPLTVTSAQKNPTAFYLCASSIGGNTGELFFGEGSRLTVL.

About this clone itself: A read error may be the cause here, since a much bigger clone is one base away. V gene TRBV7-8 combines with J gene TRBJ2-1, with D uncertain. The CDR3 runs to 15 residues. Germline CDR1 SGHVS, CDR2 FQNEAQ. The CDR3 DNA reads TGTGCCAACAGCCTAGACATACCTTCATACAATGAGCAGTTCTTC. It codes for CANSLDIPSYNEQFF.

This chain connects TRBV11-2 to TRBJ2-3, with 9 bases lining up with TRBD2. CDR1 and CDR2 (germline): SGHAT, FQNNGV. There are 14 residues in the CDR3. V gave up 5 bases and J gave up 3 bases; unmatched junction bases: 3. The CDR3 loop is CASSGSGRTDTQYF. CDR3 in DNA: TGTGCCAGCAGCGGTAGCGGGAGAACAGATACGCAGTATTTT.

The genes are TRBV28 and TRBJ1-2; 7 positions match TRBD1. J gave up 2 bases and V 6 bases, and 18 bases lay outside the gene matches. Germline V gene sequence: CDR1 MDHEN, CDR2 SYDVKM. The CDR3 has 18 amino acids. CDR3 bases: TGTGCCAGCAGAGGTCGGACAGGCGCGTCAGTAACGAACTATGGCTACACCTTC. The encoded protein is CASRGRTGASVTNYGYTF.

The rearrangement joins TRBV5-3 to TRBJ1-4; TRBD1 aligns across 9 bases. TRBV5-3 is classed as an ORF, of uncertain function. The CDR3 has 15 residues. J gave up 6 bases and V 2 bases, and 5 bases lay outside the gene matches. The CDR3 bases are TGTGCCAGAAGCTTCCCGGGACAGGGTGATGAAAAACTGTTTTTT. Translated, it gives CARSFPGQGDEKLFF.

This clone was observed once. The chain uses TRBV21-1 and TRBJ1-2; the listed D gene, TRBD1, was not tested against the DNA. TRBV21-1 corresponds to a pseudogene. The CDR3 has 13 residues. The CDR3 sequence is CASSEGVLYGYTF. For the CDR3, the DNA is TGTGCCAGCTCAGAGGGGGTACTCTATGGCTACACCTTC.

The rearrangement joins TRBV20-1 to TRBJ2-5; D gene ambiguous. The V gene's germline CDR1 is DFQATT and CDR2 SNEGSKA (reference sequence). The V end was cut by 6 bases, the J end by 4 bases, with 6 bases between. The CDR3 spans 10 residues. The CDR3 coding sequence is TGCAGTGCCCGAGGAGAGACCCAGTACTTC. Residues: CSARGETQYF.

The J gene is TRBJ1-2, the V gene TRBV7-2; D call uncertain. The CDR3 length is 13 residues. Per germline, CDR1 SGHTA and CDR2 FQGNSA. V was cut by 2 bases and J by 4 bases, with 8 bases left in between. The DNA for the CDR3 is TGTGCCAGCAGCTTAATCCCGGGCTATGGCTACACCTTC. It encodes CASSLIPGYGYTF.

This chain uses TRBV19 with TRBJ1-1; 7 bases are shared with TRBD1. Germline assignment: CDR1 LNHDA and CDR2 SQIVND (reference sequence). Trimming cost V 5 bases and J 3 bases; bases outside gene matches: 6. The CDR3 runs to 14 residues. The CDR3 reads CASSAFTGDTEAFF. CDR3 nucleotide sequence: TGTGCCAGTAGTGCATTCACAGGGGACACTGAAGCTTTCTTT.

Details on this clone: The sample has other DNA sequences that encode this CDR3 too. This rearrangement joins TRBV7-3 to TRBJ2-5, with D hard to call. With 1 base removed from V and 2 bases from J, the gap between germline ends came to 5 bases. CDR1 and CDR2 from the germline V gene are SGHTA and FQGTGA. The CDR3 spans 13 residues. This CDR3 is CASSLIVQETQYF. The CDR3 nucleotides are TGTGCCAGCAGCTTAATCGTACAAGAGACCCAGTACTTC.

The J gene is TRBJ1-3, the V gene TRBV6-1, with 7 positions matching TRBD1. The CDR3 totals 16 residues. Trimming cost V 4 bases and J 4 bases; bases outside gene matches: 10. Germline V CDR1 and CDR2: MNHNS, SASEGT. The CDR3 region has the DNA TGTGCCAGCAGTGTCAAAGAGGACAGGTTGGGAAACACCATATATTTT. Residues: CASSVKEDRLGNTIYF.

This chain links TRBV19 with TRBJ2-2; 9 bases line up with TRBD1. There are 14 residues in the CDR3. Germline assignment: CDR1 LNHDA and CDR2 SQIVND (reference sequence). The V segment lost 9 bases and the J segment 6 bases; nucleotides outside the gene matches: 8. CDR3 loop: CASAEQGAPGELFF. The CDR3 DNA sequence: TGTGCCAGCGCGGAACAGGGGGCGCCCGGGGAGCTGTTTTTT.

V and J are TRBV6-5 and TRBJ1-1; 9 bases align to TRBD1. Trimming cost V 7 bases and J 5 bases; bases outside gene matches: 5. This CDR3 contains 13 residues. Germline V gene data show CDR1 as MNHEY and CDR2 as SVGAGI. The CDR3 sequence: CASNGQGRTEAFF. CDR3 in DNA: TGTGCCAGCAATGGACAGGGGCGGACTGAAGCTTTCTTT.